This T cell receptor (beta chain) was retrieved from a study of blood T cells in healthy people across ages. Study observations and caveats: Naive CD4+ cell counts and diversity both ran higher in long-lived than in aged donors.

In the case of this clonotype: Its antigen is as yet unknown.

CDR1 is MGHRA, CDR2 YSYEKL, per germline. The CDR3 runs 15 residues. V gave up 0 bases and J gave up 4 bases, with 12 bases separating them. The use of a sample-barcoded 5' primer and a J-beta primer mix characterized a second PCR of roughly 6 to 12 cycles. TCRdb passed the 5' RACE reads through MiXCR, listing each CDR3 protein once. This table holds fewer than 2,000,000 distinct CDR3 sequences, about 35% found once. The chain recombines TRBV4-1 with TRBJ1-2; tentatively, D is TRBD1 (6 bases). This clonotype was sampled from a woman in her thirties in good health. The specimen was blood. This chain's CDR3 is CASSQDVAGVYGYTF. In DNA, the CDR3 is TGCGCCAGCAGCCAAGACGTGGCAGGGGTCTATGGCTACACCTTC.